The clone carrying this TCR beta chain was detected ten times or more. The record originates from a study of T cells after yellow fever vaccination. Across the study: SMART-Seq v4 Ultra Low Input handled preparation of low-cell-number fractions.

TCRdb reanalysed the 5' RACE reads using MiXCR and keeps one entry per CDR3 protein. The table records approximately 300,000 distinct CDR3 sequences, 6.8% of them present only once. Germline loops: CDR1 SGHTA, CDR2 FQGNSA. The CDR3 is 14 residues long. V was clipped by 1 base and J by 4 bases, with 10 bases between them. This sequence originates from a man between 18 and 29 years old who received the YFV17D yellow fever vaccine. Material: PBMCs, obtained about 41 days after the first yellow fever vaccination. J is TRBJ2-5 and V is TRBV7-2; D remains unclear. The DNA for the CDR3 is TGTGCCAGCAGCTTAGGGGTGGTACGAGAGACCCAGTACTTC. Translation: CASSLGVVRETQYF.